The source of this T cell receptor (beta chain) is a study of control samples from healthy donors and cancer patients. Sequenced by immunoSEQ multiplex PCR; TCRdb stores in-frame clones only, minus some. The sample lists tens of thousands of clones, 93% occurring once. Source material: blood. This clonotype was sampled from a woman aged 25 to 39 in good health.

In DNA form, the CDR3 reads TGCGCCAGCAGTGAGAGGGGGGGGCTGAGGCCCCAGCATTTT. Translation gives CASSERGGLRPQHF. This chain joins TRBV10-2 and TRBJ1-5; tentative D call: TRBD1 (6 bases). V was pared by 2 bases and J by 9 bases, with 14 bases between. This CDR3 spans 14 amino acids. Germline CDR1 and CDR2: WSHSY and SAAADI.